Each of the 19 T cell receptor beta chains below was sequenced from the same sample in a study of blood T cells in healthy people across ages. Then a second PCR, running roughly 7 to 11 cycles, was carried out with a sample-barcoded 5' primer and a J-beta primer mix. Using its own MiXCR run on the 5' RACE reads, TCRdb lists one record per CDR3 protein. The sample contains more than 500,000 distinct CDR3 sequences, about 25% of which appear only once. This sample was shared with a second study, whose subject was T cells of mothers and their children.

Sequencing was done on a sample of blood. All receptors come from a boy aged 2 to 10 in good health.

V and J are TRBV27 and TRBJ2-7; no reliable D call. Germline V CDR1 and CDR2: MNHEY, SMNVEV (reference sequence). Trimming cost V 6 bases and J 3 bases, with 9 bases left between them. This CDR3 is built from 12 residues. CDR3 nucleotides: TGTGCCAGCAGAGGGATGGGCTACGAGCAGTACTTC. It encodes CASRGMGYEQYF.

Only a few counts were recorded for this clonotype. The V call is TRBV7-9, the J call TRBJ2-5; D not certain. This CDR3 is built from 13 residues. The V and J ends lost 6 bases and 3 bases respectively, with 11 bases between them. Germline lookup yields CDR1 SEHNR and CDR2 FQNEAQ (reference sequence). CDR3 protein: CASSNPLKETQYF. CDR3 nucleotides: TGTGCCAGCAGTAACCCCCTCAAAGAGACCCAGTACTTC.

A word on this clonotype: Sequence at one end of the junction differs from germline and may be a read error. CDR3 sequence (DNA): TGCAGTGCTAGAGAGGCGGGATACACAGACACGCAGTATTTT. It codes for CSAREAGYTDTQYF. V gene TRBV20-1 combines with J gene TRBJ2-3, with a tentative D call TRBD2 (6 bases). This CDR3 has 14 amino acids. CDR1 DFQATT and CDR2 SNEGSKA come from the germline V gene (reference sequence).

This clonotype was detected only a few times. The chain is built from TRBV7-2 and TRBJ1-2; D call uncertain. The CDR3 is made up of 14 amino acids. Germline CDR1 is SGHTA and CDR2 is FQGNSA. V lost 7 bases, J lost 0 bases, and 12 bases lay in between. Written as DNA, the CDR3 is TGTGCCAGCATGTTAGGACGCGCTAACTATGGCTACACCTTC. Translating gives CASMLGRANYGYTF.

J is TRBJ2-7 and V is TRBV4-1; TRBD2 agrees at 10 bases. Germline CDR1 is MGHRA and CDR2 is YSYEKL. V lost 3 bases, J lost 4 bases, and 9 bases stayed unmatched. This CDR3 comprises 16 residues. As DNA, the CDR3 is TGCGCCAGCAGCCACCCGAGGGCTAGCGGGAGTTACGAGCAGTACTTC. Encoded protein: CASSHPRASGSYEQYF.

The CDR3 is CSGQISTSTDTQYF. As DNA, the CDR3 is TGCAGCGGGCAGATAAGTACTAGCACAGATACGCAGTATTTT. The gene calls are TRBV29-1 and TRBJ2-3; D is unresolved. The CDR3 runs 14 residues. The V gene's germline CDR1 is SQVTM and CDR2 ANQGSEA. V dropped 7 bases and J dropped 0 bases, with 14 bases sitting between them.

The table lists this clonotype with many counts. The chain recombines TRBV29-1 with TRBJ2-2; 7 positions match TRBD2. Germline V CDR1 and CDR2: SQVTM, ANQGSEA. This CDR3 has 12 residues. In DNA form, the CDR3 reads TGCAGTGCTCCTGGGGGGGCCGGGGAGCTGTTTTTT. It yields the protein CSAPGGAGELFF.

J is TRBJ1-2 and V is TRBV12-3 or TRBV12-4; TRBD1 agrees at 9 bases. Trimming removed 6 bases from V and 4 bases from J; junction bases left unmatched: 6. The CDR3 runs 14 residues. Here the CDR3 DNA reads TGTGCCAGCAGAGACAGGGGGGGCGGCTATGGCTACACCTTC. It translates to CASRDRGGGYGYTF.

This clonotype was seen a few times. The chain uses TRBV10-3 and TRBJ2-2, with 8 nucleotides matching TRBD1. From germline, CDR1 is ENHRY and CDR2 SYGVKD. The CDR3 consists of 14 residues. J gave up 4 bases and V 8 bases, and 6 bases lay outside the gene matches. The CDR3 here is CAIETGGTTGELFF. CDR3 nucleotides: TGTGCCATCGAAACAGGGGGTACCACCGGGGAGCTGTTTTTT.

This clonotype came up many times. The CDR3 here is CASSPGVGRYEQYF. The DNA of the CDR3 is TGTGCCAGCAGTCCGGGGGTAGGTCGCTACGAGCAGTACTTC. The chain carries TRBV6-5 and TRBJ2-7, with a weak D call TRBD2 (6 bases). Germline assignment: CDR1 MNHEY and CDR2 SVGAGI. The CDR3 sequence is 14 residues long. Trimming removed 5 bases from V and 3 bases from J, with 14 bases in between.

This clonotype was counted between two and nine times. J is TRBJ1-2 and V is TRBV12-3 or TRBV12-4, with D tentatively TRBD1 (6 bases). CDR3 length: 13 residues. V was pared by 3 bases and J by 1 base, with 6 bases between. The CDR3 DNA follows: TGTGCCAGCAGTTTGGGACATAACTATGGCTACACCTTC. This encodes CASSLGHNYGYTF.

This clonotype appeared a few times. The junction departs from germline at one end; a sequencing error may be responsible. V is TRBV6-2 or TRBV6-3 and J is TRBJ2-7; D is perhaps TRBD2 (6 bases). The CDR3 length is 15 residues. Germline-derived CDR1 and CDR2 are MNHEY and SVGEGT. The CDR3 sequence is CASSYSTRLHYERFF. In DNA form, the CDR3 reads TGTGCCAGCAGTTACTCGACTAGACTCCACTACGAGAGGTTCTTC.

J is TRBJ2-1 and V is TRBV4-2; 8 bases line up with TRBD1. The CDR3 has 16 residues. The germline CDR1 and CDR2 sequences are LGHNA and YNFKEQ. Germline trimming cut 0 bases from V and 1 base from J; bases unmatched to any gene: 2. The CDR3 nucleotides are TGTGCCAGCAGCCAAGACCAGGGGGCGTCCTACAATGAGCAGTTCTTC. This codes for CASSQDQGASYNEQFF.

The rearrangement uses TRBV15 and TRBJ1-4; no firm D call. V was clipped by 2 bases and J by 8 bases, with 15 bases between them. This CDR3 is 15 amino acids long. Looked up from germline, CDR1 is LNHNV and CDR2 is YYDKDF (reference sequence). The CDR3 DNA sequence: TGTGCCACCAGCAGATGGGTACTCGACGAGGAAAAACTGTTTTTT. Encoded protein: CATSRWVLDEEKLFF.

This clonotype turned up a few times. This sequence joins TRBV6-5 and TRBJ2-1, with D uncertain. The CDR3 runs 15 residues. V was pared by 3 bases and J by 6 bases, with 15 bases between. CDR1 is MNHEY, CDR2 SVGAGI, per germline. The CDR3 protein is CASSYGPIGSNEQFF. In DNA, the CDR3 is TGTGCCAGCAGTTATGGGCCGATCGGGTCCAATGAGCAGTTCTTC.

This clonotype was counted between two and nine times. This chain connects TRBV29-1 to TRBJ2-5, with 11 bases fitting TRBD1. This CDR3 region has 16 residues. V dropped 3 bases and J dropped 3; count of bases not matched to a gene: 9. From germline, CDR1 is SQVTM and CDR2 ANQGSEA. The DNA of the CDR3 is TGCAGCGTTGAGGTCGGCCGGGACAGGGGGAAAGAGACCCAGTACTTC. Protein sequence: CSVEVGRDRGKETQYF.

The chain has TRBV4-3 and TRBJ2-3; 7 bases are a match to TRBD2. The CDR3 has 18 residues. The J segment lost 0 bases and the V segment lost 5 bases, leaving 14 bases of the junction unmatched. CDR1 is LGHNA and CDR2 is YSLEER in the germline V gene. The CDR3 coding sequence is TGCGCCAGCAGCGACACCCCTACGGGGGGAACTAGCACAGATACGCAGTATTTT. It encodes CASSDTPTGGTSTDTQYF.

This clonotype was seen more than once but under ten times. The CDR3 bases are TGCAGCGTCGCACCGGGACAGGGGGCCTACGAGCAGTACTTC. Protein sequence: CSVAPGQGAYEQYF. The chain couples TRBV29-1 to TRBJ2-7, with 11 bases identical to TRBD1. The V gene end was trimmed by 6 bases and the J gene end by 2 bases; junction bases not matched to a gene: 6. Germline V gives CDR1 SQVTM, CDR2 ANQGSEA. This CDR3 has 14 amino acids.

The chain recombines TRBV7-9 with TRBJ2-5; D might be TRBD1 (6 bases). The CDR3 covers 14 residues. Germline CDR1 and CDR2: SEHNR and FQNEAQ (reference sequence). V shed 5 bases and J shed 5 bases, with 15 bases lying between them. CDR3 sequence: CASSPQTGRETQYF. CDR3 nucleotide sequence: TGTGCCAGCAGCCCCCAGACAGGAAGGGAGACCCAGTACTTC.